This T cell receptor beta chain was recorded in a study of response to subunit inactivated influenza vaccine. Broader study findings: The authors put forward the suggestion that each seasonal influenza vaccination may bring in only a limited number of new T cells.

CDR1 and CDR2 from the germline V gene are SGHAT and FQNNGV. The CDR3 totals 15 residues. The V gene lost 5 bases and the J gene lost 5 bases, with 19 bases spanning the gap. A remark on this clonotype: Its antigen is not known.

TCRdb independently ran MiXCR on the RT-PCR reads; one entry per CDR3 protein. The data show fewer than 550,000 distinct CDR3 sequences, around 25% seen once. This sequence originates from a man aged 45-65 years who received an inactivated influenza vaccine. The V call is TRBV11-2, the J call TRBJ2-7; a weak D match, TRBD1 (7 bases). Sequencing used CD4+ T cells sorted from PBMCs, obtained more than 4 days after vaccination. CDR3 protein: CASSHLRGVSNEQYF. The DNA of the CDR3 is TGTGCCAGCAGCCACCTCAGGGGGGTTAGCAACGAGCAGTACTTC.